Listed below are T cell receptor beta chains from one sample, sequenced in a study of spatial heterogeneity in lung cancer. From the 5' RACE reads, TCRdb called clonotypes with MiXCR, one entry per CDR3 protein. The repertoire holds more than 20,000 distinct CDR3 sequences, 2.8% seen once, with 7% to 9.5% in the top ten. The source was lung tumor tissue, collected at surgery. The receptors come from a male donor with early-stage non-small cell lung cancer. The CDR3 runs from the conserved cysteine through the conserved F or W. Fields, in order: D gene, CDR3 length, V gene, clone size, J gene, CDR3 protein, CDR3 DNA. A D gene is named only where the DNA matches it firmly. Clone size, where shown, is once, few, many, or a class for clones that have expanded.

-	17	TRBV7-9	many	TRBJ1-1	CASSRSAYRESWTEAFF	TGTGCCAGCAGCCGGAGCGCGTACAGGGAGTCGTGGACTGAAGCTTTCTTT
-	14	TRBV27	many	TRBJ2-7	CASRLQESSYEQYF	TGTGCCAGCAGGCTGCAGGAGAGCTCCTACGAGCAGTACTTC
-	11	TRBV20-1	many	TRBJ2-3	CSAAKTDTQYF	TGCAGTGCTGCAAAAACAGATACGCAGTATTTT
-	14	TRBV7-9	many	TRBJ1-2	CASSVGGAEGGYTF	TGTGCCAGCAGCGTAGGAGGCGCGGAGGGTGGCTACACCTTC
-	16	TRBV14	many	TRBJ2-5	CASSQDRGGIQETQYF	TGTGCCAGCAGCCAAGATCGAGGAGGGATTCAAGAGACCCAGTACTTC
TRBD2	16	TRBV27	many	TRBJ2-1	CASSLFGGGSYNEQFF	TGTGCCAGCAGTTTATTTGGGGGGGGCTCCTACAATGAGCAGTTCTTC
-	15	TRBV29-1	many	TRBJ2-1	CSVVLGTPPYNEQFF	TGCAGCGTTGTTCTCGGGACCCCACCCTACAATGAGCAGTTCTTC
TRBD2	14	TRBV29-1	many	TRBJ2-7	CSVGQPAGVSEQYF	TGCAGCGTTGGTCAGCCAGCGGGAGTAAGTGAGCAGTACTTC
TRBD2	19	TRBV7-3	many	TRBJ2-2	CASSLRGSGRNFNTGELFF	TGTGCCAGCAGCTTACGTGGTAGCGGGAGAAACTTTAACACCGGGGAGCTGTTTTTT
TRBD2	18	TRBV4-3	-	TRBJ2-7	CASSQEIPSAGAFYEQYF	TGCGCCAGCAGCCAAGAAATTCCCTCAGCGGGAGCCTTCTACGAGCAGTACTTC
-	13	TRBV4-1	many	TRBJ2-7	CASSHGRNYEQYF	TGCGCCAGCAGCCATGGACGGAACTACGAGCAGTACTTC
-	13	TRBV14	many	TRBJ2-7	CASSPTGSYEQYF	TGTGCCAGCAGCCCGACCGGGAGCTACGAGCAGTACTTC
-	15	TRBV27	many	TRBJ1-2	CASADIDANDYGYTF	TGTGCCAGCGCCGACATAGACGCAAATGACTATGGCTACACCTTC
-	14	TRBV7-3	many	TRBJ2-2	CASSLTKGTGELFF	TGTGCCAGCAGCTTAACGAAGGGCACCGGGGAGCTGTTTTTT
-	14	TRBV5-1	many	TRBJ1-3	CASSPMVSGNTIYF	TGCGCCAGCAGCCCGATGGTCTCTGGAAACACCATATATTTT
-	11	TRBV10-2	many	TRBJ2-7	CASSLSIEQYF	TGCGCCAGCAGTTTAAGCATCGAGCAGTACTTC
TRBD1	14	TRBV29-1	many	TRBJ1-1	CSVDQGQSNTEAFF	TGCAGCGTTGACCAGGGACAGAGCAACACTGAAGCTTTCTTT